Listed below are T cell receptor beta chains from one sample, sequenced in a study of blood T cell repertoires in COVID-19. Produced via immunoSEQ multiplex PCR; TCRdb's table is partial and in-frame only. The table includes roughly 300,000 clones, approximately 92% detected once. What was sequenced was peripheral blood. The receptors derive from a woman between 25 and 40 years old with COVID-19, enrolled during active disease. CDR3s include the opening cysteine and the closing phenylalanine or tryptophan. The D gene is left open where the match is weak. Size values are once, few and many counts, or a class for expanded clones, and some rows have none.

v_gene,abundance,j_gene,d_gene,CDR3aa,CDR3nt
TRBV28,-,TRBJ2-2,TRBD1,CASSEQGTGELFF,TGTGCCAGCAGTGAACAGGGGACCGGGGAGCTGTTTTTT
TRBV7-9,-,TRBJ1-1,-,CASSNDRGSQAFF,TGTGCCAGCAGCAACGACCGGGGGTCTCAAGCTTTCTTT
TRBV12-3/TRBV12-4,once,TRBJ2-5,TRBD1,CASSLRTGGTQYF,TGTGCCAGCAGTTTAAGAACAGGGGGGACCCAGTACTTC
TRBV11-2,-,TRBJ2-1,-,CASSLETIGEQFF,TGCGCCAGCAGCTTAGAAACCATCGGTGAGCAGTTCTTC
TRBV4-1,-,TRBJ1-5,TRBD1,CASSQMDRVNQPQHF,TGCGCCAGCAGCCAAATGGACAGGGTCAATCAGCCCCAGCATTTT
TRBV5-4,-,TRBJ2-5,TRBD1,CASSEVPGQAIQETQYF,TGTGCCAGCAGCGAAGTTCCGGGACAGGCCATCCAAGAGACCCAGTACTTC
TRBV5-1,-,TRBJ1-3,-,CASSGGANSGNTIYF,TGCGCCAGCAGTGGGGGCGCAAACTCTGGAAACACCATATATTTT
TRBV5-4,-,TRBJ2-7,TRBD1,CASSSPQGYEQYF,TGTGCCAGCAGCTCGCCACAGGGGTACGAGCAGTACTTC
TRBV5-1,-,TRBJ1-1,-,CASSLATGTFRAFF,TGCGCCAGCAGCTTGGCTACCGGGACATTCAGGGCTTTCTTT
TRBV7-7,-,TRBJ2-5,TRBD2,CASSSVAGVQETQYF,TGTGCTAGCAGCTCGGTAGCGGGAGTACAGGAGACCCAGTACTTC
TRBV30,-,TRBJ2-7,-,CAWSVHVGAGQYF,TGTGCCTGGAGTGTACATGTGGGCGCGGGGCAGTACTTC
TRBV9,-,TRBJ2-5,-,CASSVESKETQYF,TGTGCCAGCAGCGTAGAGTCTAAAGAGACCCAGTACTTC
TRBV19,-,TRBJ1-1,TRBD1,CASTLGQGAEAFF,TGTGCCAGTACCCTTGGACAGGGGGCGGAAGCTTTCTTT
TRBV2,-,TRBJ1-2,-,CASSENAGVNPLGGYTF,TGTGCCAGCAGTGAGAATGCGGGGGTGAATCCTCTCGGTGGCTACACCTTC
TRBV9,-,TRBJ1-3,-,CASSATAGAGNTIYF,TGTGCCAGCAGCGCGACGGCAGGGGCTGGAAACACCATATATTTT
TRBV5-1,once,TRBJ2-3,TRBD2,CASSRTSGSGGLTDTQYF,TGCGCCAGCAGCCGGACTAGCGGGAGTGGCGGGCTCACAGATACGCAGTATTTT
TRBV29-1,-,TRBJ2-7,TRBD2,CSVEDWTSDGQYF,TGCAGCGTTGAAGACTGGACTAGCGATGGGCAGTACTTC
TRBV10-3,-,TRBJ2-7,TRBD2,CAISAGTSGTSEQYF,TGTGCCATCAGCGCCGGGACTAGCGGCACCTCCGAGCAGTACTTC
TRBV30,-,TRBJ1-5,-,CAWSGQFGGGSQPQHF,TGTGCCTGGAGCGGGCAGTTCGGGGGCGGGAGTCAGCCCCAGCATTTT
TRBV4-1,-,TRBJ1-1,-,CASSQGPSGLGEAFF,TGCGCCAGCAGCCAAGGGCCCAGCGGATTAGGTGAAGCTTTCTTT
TRBV7-8,-,TRBJ2-1,TRBD1,CASSAGQDSSYNEQFF,TGTGCCAGCAGCGCCGGACAGGATAGCTCCTACAATGAGCAGTTCTTC
TRBV19,-,TRBJ2-5,TRBD2,CASSWGGAQYF,TGTGCCAGTAGTTGGGGGGGGGCCCAGTACTTC
TRBV30,-,TRBJ2-3,-,CAWSVQRAGSTDTQYF,TGTGCCTGGAGTGTACAAAGGGCGGGTAGCACAGATACGCAGTATTTT
TRBV11-2,-,TRBJ1-1,-,CASSSQRGGTEAFF,TGTGCCAGCAGCTCCCAGCGGGGGGGAACTGAAGCTTTCTTT
TRBV2,-,TRBJ2-2,TRBD1,CALGGGTSNTGELFF,TGTGCCCTAGGGGGCGGAACCTCGAACACCGGGGAGCTGTTTTTT
TRBV24-1,-,TRBJ2-3,TRBD1,CATSDRGQGKNTQYF,TGTGCCACCAGTGATCGAGGACAGGGGAAAAATACGCAGTATTTT
TRBV5-4,once,TRBJ2-7,-,CASSLVGGRGYEQYF,TGTGCCAGCAGCTTGGTTGGAGGCCGCGGCTACGAGCAGTACTTC
TRBV19,-,TRBJ2-1,TRBD2,CASSAGLAGRSHEQFF,TGTGCCAGTAGTGCGGGACTAGCGGGAAGGTCGCATGAGCAGTTCTTC
TRBV28,once,TRBJ1-4,-,CASSLKPGDEKLFF,TGTGCCAGCAGTTTAAAGCCAGGGGATGAAAAACTGTTTTTT
TRBV3-1/TRBV3-2,once,TRBJ2-7,-,CASSHSRGGWTVSYEQYF,TGTGCCAGCAGCCATAGTAGAGGGGGTTGGACGGTATCCTACGAGCAGTACTTC
TRBV30,-,TRBJ1-3,-,CAWGGRSYSGNTIYF,TGTGCCTGGGGGGGCAGGTCCTACTCTGGAAACACCATATATTTT